These 8 T cell receptor beta chains originate from one sample sequenced in a study of shared clonotypes between healthy human individuals. Repertoires were generated with immunoSEQ multiplex PCR, while TCRdb's copy carries only in-frame clones and drops some. The table shows approximately 2,200,000 clones, with 90% to 95% occurring only once. Naive CD8 cells lacked CD45RO, underwent positive selection for CCR7 and left out terminally differentiated effector memory CD45RA+ cells. The sample taken for sequencing was naive CD8+ T cells from PBMCs. The source is a man aged 18 to 30 in good health. Some clones in this sample may be carry-over from other donors' samples.

The gene calls are TRBV7-9 and TRBJ2-2; D uncertain. This CDR3 is built from 15 residues. Trimming took off 0 bases at V and 1 base at J, with 6 bases between the two ends. Germline V gene data show CDR1 as SEHNR and CDR2 as FQNEAQ (reference sequence). CDR3 region: CASSLAGQNTGELFF. The CDR3 DNA reads as TGTGCCAGCAGCTTAGCGGGTCAGAACACCGGGGAGCTGTTTTTT.

The rearrangement links TRBV25-1 to TRBJ2-7; D is uncertain. Germline V CDR1 and CDR2: MGHDK, SYGVNS. Trimming removed 6 bases from V and 0 bases from J, with 9 bases in between. The CDR3 is 13 amino acids. The CDR3 bases are TGTGCCAGCAGACCGGACGGCTCCTACGAGCAGTACTTC. Translation: CASRPDGSYEQYF.

This chain links TRBV6-1 with TRBJ1-2; D not resolved. This CDR3 contains 12 residues. The V gene's germline CDR1 is MNHNS and CDR2 SASEGT. Trimming took off 4 bases at V and 3 bases at J, with 6 bases between the two ends. DNA of the CDR3: TGTGCCAGCAGTGCCGGACACTATGGCTACACCTTC. Encoded protein: CASSAGHYGYTF.

Details on this clone: Distinct nucleotide sequences in the sample also encode this CDR3. This sequence joins TRBV27 and TRBJ2-7, with 11 nucleotides matching TRBD1. CDR1 is MNHEY and CDR2 is SMNVEV in the germline V gene (reference sequence). V dropped 0 bases and J dropped 3; count of bases not matched to a gene: 1. The CDR3 has 15 residues. CDR3 sequence: CASSLSGTGGYEQYF. The CDR3 DNA reads as TGTGCCAGCAGTTTATCCGGGACAGGGGGCTACGAGCAGTACTTC.

The chain couples TRBV7-8 to TRBJ2-2, with 7 bases fitting TRBD1. The CDR3 length is 14 residues. V trimming: 5 bases; J trimming: 6 bases; junction bases outside the gene matches: 6. Per germline, CDR1 SGHVS and CDR2 FQNEAQ. CDR3 DNA: TGTGCCAGCAGCCCCGCAGGGGGATCCGGGGAGCTGTTTTTT. It yields the protein CASSPAGGSGELFF.

This sequence joins TRBV2 and TRBJ2-3; D is unresolved. Per the germline V gene, CDR1 is SNHLY and CDR2 is FYNNEI. Deletions cut 7 bases from V and 2 bases from J, with 7 bases between. The CDR3 totals 12 residues. The DNA for the CDR3 is TGTGCCAGCAACCGAATCACAGATACGCAGTATTTT. It codes for CASNRITDTQYF. Supplemented by reference TRBV2 and TRBJ2-3, the full variable domain reads EPEVTQTPSHQVTQMGQEVILRCVPISNHLYFYWYRQILGQKVEFLVSFYNNEISEKSEIFDDQFSVERPDGSNFTLKIRSTKLEDSAMYFCASNRITDTQYFGPGTRLTVL.

The genes are TRBV4-1 and TRBJ2-5; no firm D call. CDR1 and CDR2 from the germline V gene are MGHRA and YSYEKL. V lost 0 bases, J lost 3 bases, and 11 bases lay in between. This CDR3 is built from 15 residues. The CDR3 DNA sequence: TGCGCCAGCAGCCAAGATCGGCTACAGAAAGAGACCCAGTACTTC. This encodes CASSQDRLQKETQYF.

This chain uses TRBV27 with TRBJ2-7; D could derive from TRBD1 or TRBD2 (5 bases each). The CDR3 has 15 residues. V lost 4 bases and J lost 3, with 16 bases in between. CDR1 and CDR2 from the germline V gene are MNHEY and SMNVEV (reference sequence). CDR3 in DNA: TGTGCCAGCAGTTATCTCGGGACCGAGGGCTACGAGCAGTACTTC. Translation: CASSYLGTEGYEQYF.